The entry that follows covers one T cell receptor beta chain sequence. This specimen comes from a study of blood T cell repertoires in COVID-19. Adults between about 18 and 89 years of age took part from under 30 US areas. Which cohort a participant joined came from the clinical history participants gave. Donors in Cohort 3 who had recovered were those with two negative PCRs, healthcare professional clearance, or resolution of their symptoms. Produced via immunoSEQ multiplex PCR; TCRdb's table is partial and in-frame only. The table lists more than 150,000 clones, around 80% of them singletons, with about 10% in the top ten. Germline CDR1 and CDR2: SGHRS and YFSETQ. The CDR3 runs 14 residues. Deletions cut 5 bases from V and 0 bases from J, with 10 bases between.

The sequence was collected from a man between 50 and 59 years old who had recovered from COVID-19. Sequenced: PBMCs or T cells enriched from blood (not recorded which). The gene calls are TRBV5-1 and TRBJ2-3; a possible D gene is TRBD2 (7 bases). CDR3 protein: CASRGGASTDTQYF. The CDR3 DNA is TGCGCCAGCAGGGGGGGGGCCAGCACAGATACGCAGTATTTT.